This TCR beta chain was recorded in a study of T cells in Graves' hyperthyroidism and ophthalmopathy. TCR beta CDR3 region amplification was performed from RNA transcripts. Researchers ran a first-round RT-PCR on the TCR CDR3 using the HTBI primer set. TCRdb analysed the multiplex PCR reads with MiXCR anew, one entry per CDR3 protein. The sample lists 700,000 to 950,000 distinct CDR3 sequences, about a third occurring once. This clonotype was seen many times. Antigen unknown. Cells are PBMCs isolated from 10 ml of fresh blood. The length of the CDR3 is 12 residues. V dropped 8 bases and J dropped 5; count of bases not matched to a gene: 5. Germline-derived CDR1 and CDR2 are LNHDA and SQIVND (reference sequence). Study-wide results and caveats: Appearing also in blood were most of the thyroid clonotypes expanded above 0.001.

The TCR sequence derives from a middle-aged woman with Graves' hyperthyroidism. Source material: blood. This chain uses TRBV19 with TRBJ1-1; 7 bases are a match to TRBD1. The CDR3 DNA is TGTGCCAGTGTCGACAGGGTAACTGAAGCTTTCTTT. Encoded protein: CASVDRVTEAFF.